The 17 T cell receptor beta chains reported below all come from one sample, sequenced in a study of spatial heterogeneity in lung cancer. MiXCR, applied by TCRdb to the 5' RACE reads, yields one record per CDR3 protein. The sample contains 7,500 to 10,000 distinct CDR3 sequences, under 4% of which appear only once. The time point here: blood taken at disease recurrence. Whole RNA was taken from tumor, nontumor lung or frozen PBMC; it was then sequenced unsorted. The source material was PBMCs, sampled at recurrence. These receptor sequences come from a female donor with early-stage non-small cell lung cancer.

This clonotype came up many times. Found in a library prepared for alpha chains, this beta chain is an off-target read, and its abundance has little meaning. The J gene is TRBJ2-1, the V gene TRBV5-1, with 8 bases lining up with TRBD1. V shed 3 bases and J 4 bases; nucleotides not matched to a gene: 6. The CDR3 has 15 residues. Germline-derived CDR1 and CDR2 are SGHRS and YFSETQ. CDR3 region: CASSSTGVGYNEQFF. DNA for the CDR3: TGCGCCAGCAGCTCGACAGGGGTGGGTTACAATGAGCAGTTCTTC.

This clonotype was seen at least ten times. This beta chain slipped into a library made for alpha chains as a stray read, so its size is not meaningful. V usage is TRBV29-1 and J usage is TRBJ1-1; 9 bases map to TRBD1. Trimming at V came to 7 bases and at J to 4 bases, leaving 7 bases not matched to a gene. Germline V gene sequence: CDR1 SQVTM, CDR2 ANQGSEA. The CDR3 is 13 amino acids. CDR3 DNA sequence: TGCAGCGACAAACAGGGGGCGGCCACTGAAGCTTTCTTT. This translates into CSDKQGAATEAFF.

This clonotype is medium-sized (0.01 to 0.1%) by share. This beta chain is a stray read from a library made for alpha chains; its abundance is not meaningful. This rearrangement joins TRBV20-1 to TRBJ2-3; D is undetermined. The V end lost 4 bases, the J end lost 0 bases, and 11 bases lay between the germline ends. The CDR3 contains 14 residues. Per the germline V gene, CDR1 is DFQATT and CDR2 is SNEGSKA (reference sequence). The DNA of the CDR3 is TGCAGTGCTATTGTGTTCACTAGCACAGATACGCAGTATTTT. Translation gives CSAIVFTSTDTQYF.

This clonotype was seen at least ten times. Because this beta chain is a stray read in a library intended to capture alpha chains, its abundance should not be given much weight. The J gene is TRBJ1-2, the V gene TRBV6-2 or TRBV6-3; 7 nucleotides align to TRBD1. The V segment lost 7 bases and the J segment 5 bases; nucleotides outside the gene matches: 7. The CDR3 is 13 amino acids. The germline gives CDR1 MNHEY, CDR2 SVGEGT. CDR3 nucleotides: TGTGCCAGCACCGAGACAGGGAGGTATGGCTACACCTTC. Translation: CASTETGRYGYTF.

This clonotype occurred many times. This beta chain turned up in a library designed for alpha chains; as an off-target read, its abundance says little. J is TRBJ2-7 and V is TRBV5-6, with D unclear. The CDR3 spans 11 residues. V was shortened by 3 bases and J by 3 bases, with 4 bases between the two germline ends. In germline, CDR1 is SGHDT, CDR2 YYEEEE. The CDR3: CASSWGYEQYF. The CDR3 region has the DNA TGTGCCAGCAGCTGGGGCTACGAGCAGTACTTC.

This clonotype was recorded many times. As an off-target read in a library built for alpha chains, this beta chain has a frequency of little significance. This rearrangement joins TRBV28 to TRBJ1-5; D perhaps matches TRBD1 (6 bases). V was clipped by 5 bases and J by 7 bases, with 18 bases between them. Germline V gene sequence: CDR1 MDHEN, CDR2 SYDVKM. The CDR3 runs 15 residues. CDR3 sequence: CASSNHRERGQPQHF. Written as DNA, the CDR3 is TGTGCCAGCAGTAATCACAGGGAAAGGGGCCAGCCCCAGCATTTT.

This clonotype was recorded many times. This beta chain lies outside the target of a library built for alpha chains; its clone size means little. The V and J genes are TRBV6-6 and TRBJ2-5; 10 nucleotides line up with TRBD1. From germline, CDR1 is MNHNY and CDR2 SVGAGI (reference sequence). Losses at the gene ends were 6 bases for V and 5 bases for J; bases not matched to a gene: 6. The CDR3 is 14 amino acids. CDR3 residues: CASRYDRGLETQYF. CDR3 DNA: TGTGCCAGCAGATACGACAGGGGGCTTGAGACCCAGTACTTC.

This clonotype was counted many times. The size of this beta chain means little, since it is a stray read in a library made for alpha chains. The CDR3 DNA sequence: TGCAGTTCACTTATGGGATCTAGCACAGATACGCAGTATTTT. Translated: CSSLMGSSTDTQYF. The genes are TRBV20-1 and TRBJ2-3, with D uncertain. The CDR3 extends over 14 amino acids. Germline-derived CDR1 and CDR2 are DFQATT and SNEGSKA (reference sequence). V lost 8 bases and J 0 bases, leaving 15 bases between the germline ends.

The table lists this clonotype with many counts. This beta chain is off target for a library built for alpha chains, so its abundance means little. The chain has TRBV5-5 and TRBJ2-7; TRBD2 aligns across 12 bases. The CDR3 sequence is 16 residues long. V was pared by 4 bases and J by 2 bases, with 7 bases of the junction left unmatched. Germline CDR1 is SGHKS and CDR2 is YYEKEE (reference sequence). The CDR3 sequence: CASSGTSGRLTYEQYF. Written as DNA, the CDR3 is TGTGCCAGCAGCGGGACTAGCGGGCGCCTCACCTACGAGCAGTACTTC.

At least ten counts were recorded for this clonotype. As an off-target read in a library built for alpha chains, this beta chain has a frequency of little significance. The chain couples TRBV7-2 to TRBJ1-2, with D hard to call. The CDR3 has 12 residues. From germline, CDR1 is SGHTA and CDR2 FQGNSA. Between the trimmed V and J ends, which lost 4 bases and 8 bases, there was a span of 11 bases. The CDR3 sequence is CASSSRARGYTF. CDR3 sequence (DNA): TGTGCCAGCAGCTCCCGAGCGAGGGGCTACACCTTC. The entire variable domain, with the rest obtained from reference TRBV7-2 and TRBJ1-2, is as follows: GAGVSQSPSNKVTEKGKDVELRCDPISGHTALYWYRQSLGQGLEFLIYFQGNSAPDKSGLPSDRFSAERTGGSVSTLTIQRTQQEDSAVYLCASSSRARGYTFGSGTRLTVV.

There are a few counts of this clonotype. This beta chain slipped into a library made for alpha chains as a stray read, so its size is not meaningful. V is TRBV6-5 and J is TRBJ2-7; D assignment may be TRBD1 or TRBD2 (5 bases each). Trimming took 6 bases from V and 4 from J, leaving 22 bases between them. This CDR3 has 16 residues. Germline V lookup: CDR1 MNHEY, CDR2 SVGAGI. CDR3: CASSLDGTGLRYEQYF. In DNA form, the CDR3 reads TGTGCCAGCAGCCTTGACGGGACGGGCTTAAGGTACGAGCAGTACTTC.

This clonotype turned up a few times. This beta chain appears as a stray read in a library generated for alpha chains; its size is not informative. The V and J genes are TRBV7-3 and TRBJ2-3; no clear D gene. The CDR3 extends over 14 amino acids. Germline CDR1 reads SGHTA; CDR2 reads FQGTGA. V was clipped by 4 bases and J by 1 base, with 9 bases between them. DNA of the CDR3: TGTGCCAGCAGCTCCCTTAGGGGCACAGATACGCAGTATTTT. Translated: CASSSLRGTDTQYF. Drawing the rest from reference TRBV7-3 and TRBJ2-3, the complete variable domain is GAGVSQTPSNKVTEKGKYVELRCDPISGHTALYWYRQSLGQGPEFLIYFQGTGAADDSGLPNDRFFAVRPEGSVSTLKIQRTERGDSAVYLCASSSLRGTDTQYFGPGTRLTVL.

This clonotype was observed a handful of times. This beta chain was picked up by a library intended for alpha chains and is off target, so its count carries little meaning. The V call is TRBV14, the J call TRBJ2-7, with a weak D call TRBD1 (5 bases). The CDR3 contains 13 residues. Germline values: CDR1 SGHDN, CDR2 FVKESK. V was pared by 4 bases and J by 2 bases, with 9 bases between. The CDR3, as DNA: TGTGCCAGCAGCCTACAGGTTACCTACGAGCAGTACTTC. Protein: CASSLQVTYEQYF.

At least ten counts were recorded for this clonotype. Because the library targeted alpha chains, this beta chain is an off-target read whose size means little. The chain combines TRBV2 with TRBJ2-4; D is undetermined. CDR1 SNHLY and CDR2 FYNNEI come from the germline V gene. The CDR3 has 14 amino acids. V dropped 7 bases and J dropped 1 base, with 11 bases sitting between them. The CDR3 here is CASNGDEAKNIQYF. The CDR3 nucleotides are TGTGCCAGCAACGGCGATGAGGCCAAAAACATTCAGTACTTC.

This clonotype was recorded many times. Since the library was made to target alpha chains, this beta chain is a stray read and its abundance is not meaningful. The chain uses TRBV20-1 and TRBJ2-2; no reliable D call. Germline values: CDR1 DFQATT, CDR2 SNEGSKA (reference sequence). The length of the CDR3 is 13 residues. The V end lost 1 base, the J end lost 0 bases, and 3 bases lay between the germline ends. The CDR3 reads CSARAPNTGELFF. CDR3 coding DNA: TGCAGTGCTAGAGCGCCGAACACCGGGGAGCTGTTTTTT.

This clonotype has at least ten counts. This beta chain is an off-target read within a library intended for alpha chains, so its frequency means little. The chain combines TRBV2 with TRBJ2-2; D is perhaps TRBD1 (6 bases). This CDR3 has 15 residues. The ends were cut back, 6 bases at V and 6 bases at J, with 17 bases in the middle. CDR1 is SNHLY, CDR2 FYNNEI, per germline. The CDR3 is CASRGRGISPGELFF. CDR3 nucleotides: TGTGCCAGCAGGGGCAGGGGAATAAGTCCCGGGGAGCTGTTTTTT.

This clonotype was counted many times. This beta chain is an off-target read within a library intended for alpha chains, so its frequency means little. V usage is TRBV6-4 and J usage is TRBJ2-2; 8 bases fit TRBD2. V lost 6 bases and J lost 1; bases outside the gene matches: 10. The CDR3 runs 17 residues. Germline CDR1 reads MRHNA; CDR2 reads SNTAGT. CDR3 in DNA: TGTGCCAGCAGAGCCCCGAGCGGGGGCTTGAACACCGGGGAGCTGTTTTTT. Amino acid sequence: CASRAPSGGLNTGELFF.